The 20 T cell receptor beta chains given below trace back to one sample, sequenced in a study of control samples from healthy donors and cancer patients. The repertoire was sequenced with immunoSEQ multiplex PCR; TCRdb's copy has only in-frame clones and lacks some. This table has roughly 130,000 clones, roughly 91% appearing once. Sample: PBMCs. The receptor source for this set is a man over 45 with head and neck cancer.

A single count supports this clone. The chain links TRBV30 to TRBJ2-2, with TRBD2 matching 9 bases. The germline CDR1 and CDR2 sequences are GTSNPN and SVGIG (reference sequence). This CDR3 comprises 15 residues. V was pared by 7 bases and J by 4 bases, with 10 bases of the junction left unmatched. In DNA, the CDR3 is TGTGCCTCCCTTCCTAGCGGGAAGTTCACCGGGGAGCTGTTTTTT. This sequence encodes CASLPSGKFTGELFF.

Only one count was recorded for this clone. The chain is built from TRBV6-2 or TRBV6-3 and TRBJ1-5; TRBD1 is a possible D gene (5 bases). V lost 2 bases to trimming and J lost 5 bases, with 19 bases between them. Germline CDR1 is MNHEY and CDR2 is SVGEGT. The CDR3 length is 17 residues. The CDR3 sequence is CASSYPRRSRDYQPQHF. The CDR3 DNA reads TGTGCCAGCAGTTACCCCCGAAGGAGTCGGGACTATCAGCCCCAGCATTTT.

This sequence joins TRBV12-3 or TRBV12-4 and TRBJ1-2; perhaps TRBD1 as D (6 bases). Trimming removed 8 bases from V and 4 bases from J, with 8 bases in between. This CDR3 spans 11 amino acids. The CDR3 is CASRGLYGYTF. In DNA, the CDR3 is TGTGCCAGCCGGGGGCTCTATGGCTACACCTTC.

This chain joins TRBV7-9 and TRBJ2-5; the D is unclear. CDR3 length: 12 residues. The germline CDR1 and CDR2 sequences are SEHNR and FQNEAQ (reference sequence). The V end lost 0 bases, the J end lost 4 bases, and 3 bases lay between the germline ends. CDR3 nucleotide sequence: TGTGCCAGCAGCTTAGCGGGAGAGACCCAGTACTTC. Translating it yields CASSLAGETQYF.

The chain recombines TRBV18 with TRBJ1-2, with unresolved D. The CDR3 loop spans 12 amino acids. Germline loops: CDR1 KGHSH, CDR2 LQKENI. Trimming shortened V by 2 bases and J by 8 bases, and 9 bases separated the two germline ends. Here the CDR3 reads CASSPEGRGYTF. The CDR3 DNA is TGTGCCAGCTCACCAGAGGGTCGGGGCTACACCTTC.

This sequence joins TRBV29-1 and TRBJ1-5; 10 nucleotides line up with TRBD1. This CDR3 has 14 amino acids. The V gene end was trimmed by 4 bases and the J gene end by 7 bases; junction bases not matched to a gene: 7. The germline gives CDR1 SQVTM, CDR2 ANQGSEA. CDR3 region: CSVAVPGQGQPQHF. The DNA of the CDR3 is TGCAGCGTTGCCGTCCCGGGACAGGGGCAGCCCCAGCATTTT.

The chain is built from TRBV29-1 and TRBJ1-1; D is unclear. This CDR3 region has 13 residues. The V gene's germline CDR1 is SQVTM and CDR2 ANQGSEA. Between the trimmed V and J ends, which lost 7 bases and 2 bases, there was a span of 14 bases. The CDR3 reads CSASKGSNTEAFF. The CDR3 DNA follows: TGCAGCGCCTCAAAGGGCTCTAACACTGAAGCTTTCTTT.

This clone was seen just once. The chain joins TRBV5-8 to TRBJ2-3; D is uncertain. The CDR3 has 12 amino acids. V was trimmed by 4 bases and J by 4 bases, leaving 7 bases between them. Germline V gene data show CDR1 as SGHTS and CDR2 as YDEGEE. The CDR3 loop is CASSPQADTQYF. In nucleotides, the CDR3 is TGTGCCAGCAGCCCCCAGGCAGATACGCAGTATTTT.

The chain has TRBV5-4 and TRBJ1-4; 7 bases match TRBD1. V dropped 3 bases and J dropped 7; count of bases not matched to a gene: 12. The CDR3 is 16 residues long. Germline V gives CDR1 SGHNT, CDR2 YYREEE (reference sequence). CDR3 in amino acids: CASSSAGQALGEKLFF. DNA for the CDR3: TGTGCCAGCAGCTCCGCCGGACAGGCCTTAGGTGAAAAACTGTTTTTT.

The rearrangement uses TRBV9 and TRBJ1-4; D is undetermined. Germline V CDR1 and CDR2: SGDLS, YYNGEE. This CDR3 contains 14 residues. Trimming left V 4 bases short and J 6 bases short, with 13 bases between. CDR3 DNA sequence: TGTGCCAGCAGCCCCCGCGAGGCACATGAAAAACTGTTTTTT. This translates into CASSPREAHEKLFF.

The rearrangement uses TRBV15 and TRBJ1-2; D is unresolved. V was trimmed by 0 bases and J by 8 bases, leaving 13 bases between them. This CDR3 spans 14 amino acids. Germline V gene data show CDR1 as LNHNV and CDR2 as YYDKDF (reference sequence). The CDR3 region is CATSRDQEGRGYTF. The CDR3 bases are TGTGCCACCAGCAGAGATCAAGAGGGAAGGGGCTACACCTTC.

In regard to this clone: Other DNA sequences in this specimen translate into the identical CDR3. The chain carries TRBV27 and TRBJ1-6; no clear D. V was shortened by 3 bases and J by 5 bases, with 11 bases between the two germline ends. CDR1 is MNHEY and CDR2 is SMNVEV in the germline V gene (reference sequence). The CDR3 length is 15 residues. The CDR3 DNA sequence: TGTGCCAGCAGTTTCAACTCCGGAAATAATTCACCCCTCCACTTT. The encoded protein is CASSFNSGNNSPLHF.

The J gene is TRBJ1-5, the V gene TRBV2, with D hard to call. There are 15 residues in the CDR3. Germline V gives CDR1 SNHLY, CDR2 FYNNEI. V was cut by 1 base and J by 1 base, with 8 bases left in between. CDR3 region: CASSEERRSNQPQHF. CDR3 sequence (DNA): TGTGCCAGCAGTGAAGAGAGAAGGAGCAATCAGCCCCAGCATTTT.

CDR3 DNA sequence: TGTGCCAGCAGCGGTGACAGGGAGTGGGAGACCCAGTACTTC. As protein: CASSGDREWETQYF. The gene calls are TRBV9 and TRBJ2-5, with 7 bases aligning to TRBD1. Trimming removed 3 bases from V and 5 bases from J; junction bases left unmatched: 7. The CDR3 has 14 residues. Germline CDR1 reads SGDLS; CDR2 reads YYNGEE.

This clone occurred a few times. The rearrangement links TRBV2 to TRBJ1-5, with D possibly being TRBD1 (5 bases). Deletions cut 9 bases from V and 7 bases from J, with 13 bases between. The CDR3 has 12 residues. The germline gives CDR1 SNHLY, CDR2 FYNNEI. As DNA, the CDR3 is TGTGCCAGGGGTCTTCCAGGGCAGCCCCAGCATTTT. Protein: CARGLPGQPQHF.

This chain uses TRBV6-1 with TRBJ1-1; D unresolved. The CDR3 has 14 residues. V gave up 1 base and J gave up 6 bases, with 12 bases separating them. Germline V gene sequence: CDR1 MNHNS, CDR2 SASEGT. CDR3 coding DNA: TGTGCCAGCAGTGAAGTCGCACCCAAGGCTGAAGCTTTCTTT. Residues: CASSEVAPKAEAFF.

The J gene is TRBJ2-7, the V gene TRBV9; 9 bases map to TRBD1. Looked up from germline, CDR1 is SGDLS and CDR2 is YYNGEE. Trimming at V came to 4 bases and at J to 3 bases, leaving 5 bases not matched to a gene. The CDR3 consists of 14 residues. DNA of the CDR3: TGTGCCAGCAGCCCACAGGGGGCGAACTACGAGCAGTACTTC. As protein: CASSPQGANYEQYF.

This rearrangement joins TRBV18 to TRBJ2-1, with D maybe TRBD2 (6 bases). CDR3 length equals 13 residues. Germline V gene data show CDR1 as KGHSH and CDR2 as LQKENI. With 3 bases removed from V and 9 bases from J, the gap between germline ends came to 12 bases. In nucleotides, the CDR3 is TGTGCCAGCTCACCCTTTGAGGGAGGTGAGCAGTTCTTC. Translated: CASSPFEGGEQFF.

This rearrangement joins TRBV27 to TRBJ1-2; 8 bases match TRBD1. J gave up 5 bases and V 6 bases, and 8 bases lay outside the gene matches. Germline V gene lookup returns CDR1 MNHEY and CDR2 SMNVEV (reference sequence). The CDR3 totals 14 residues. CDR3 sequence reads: CASSPRDRLYGYTF. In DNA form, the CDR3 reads TGTGCCAGCAGCCCCCGGGACAGGCTTTATGGCTACACCTTC.

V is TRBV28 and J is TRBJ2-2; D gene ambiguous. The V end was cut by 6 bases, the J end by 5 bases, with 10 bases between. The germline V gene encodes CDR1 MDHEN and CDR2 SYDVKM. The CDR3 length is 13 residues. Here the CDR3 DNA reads TGTGCCAGCAGAGAGTACGGGACCGGGGAGCTGTTTTTT. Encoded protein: CASREYGTGELFF.